The subject of this entry is one TCR beta chain. Germline lookup yields CDR1 MNHEY and CDR2 SVGAGI. There are 15 residues in the CDR3. V lost 6 bases and J 0 bases, leaving 12 bases between the germline ends. The data derive from a study of control samples from healthy donors and cancer patients. Profiling relied on immunoSEQ multiplex PCR, and the TCRdb table lists in-frame clones only, not all of them. In the table there are about 89,000 clones, roughly nine tenths of which are singletons. The chain recombines TRBV6-5 with TRBJ1-5; D not resolved. The receptor comes from a man in his thirties or forties in good health. The sample comprised blood. The CDR3 sequence: CASRIGPYSNQPQHF. The CDR3 DNA reads TGTGCCAGCAGGATCGGGCCTTATAGCAATCAGCCCCAGCATTTT.